This T cell receptor (beta chain) was profiled in a study of cytomegalovirus exposure and HLA in healthy donors. General study points: Per published reports, the classifier diagnosed cytomegalovirus status with high specificity and sensitivity. In a later analysis, compared with equally common non-associated chains, HLA-associated beta chains were more expanded. From TCR beta sequences, most subjects' HLA-A and HLA-B alleles were reportedly predicted accurately.

In regard to this clone: Its antigen remains unknown.

Vbeta (60) and Jbeta (13) primers were used in the PCR. Sequencing used immunoSEQ multiplex PCR; TCRdb keeps in-frame clones, though not all of them. The sample carries about 78,000 clones, 75% to 85% recorded once. Germline V gene data show CDR1 as GTSNPN and CDR2 as SVGIG (reference sequence). Trimming cost V 5 bases and J 3 bases; bases outside gene matches: 5. CDR3 length: 13 residues. V and J are TRBV30 and TRBJ2-5; 8 bases fit TRBD1. This sequence originates from a man in his fifties or sixties in good health and CMV-seropositive. Sequencing was performed on PBMCs. The CDR3 region is CAWGEQGEETQYF. For the CDR3, the DNA is TGTGCCTGGGGGGAACAGGGGGAAGAGACCCAGTACTTC.